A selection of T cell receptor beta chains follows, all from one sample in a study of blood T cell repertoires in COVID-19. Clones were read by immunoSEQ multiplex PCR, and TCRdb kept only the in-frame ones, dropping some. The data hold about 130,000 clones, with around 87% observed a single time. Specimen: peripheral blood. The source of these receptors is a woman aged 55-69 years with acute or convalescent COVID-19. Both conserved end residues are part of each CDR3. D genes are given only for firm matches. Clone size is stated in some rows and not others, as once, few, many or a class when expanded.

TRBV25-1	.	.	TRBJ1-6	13	TGTGCCAGTTCCGGACAGCTTAATTCACCCCTCCACTTT	CASSGQLNSPLHF
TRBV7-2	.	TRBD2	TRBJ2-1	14	TGTGCCAGCAGCTCGTCTAGCGGTACCAATGAGCAGTTCTTC	CASSSSSGTNEQFF
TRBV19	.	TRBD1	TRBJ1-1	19	TGTGCCAGTAGTAGAGCGGCGACAGGGCCCCTTCCAATGAACACTGAAGCTTTCTTT	CASSRAATGPLPMNTEAFF
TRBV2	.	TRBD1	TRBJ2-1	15	TGTGCCAGCAGAACGGACAGGGCCACCTACAATGAGCAGTTCTTC	CASRTDRATYNEQFF
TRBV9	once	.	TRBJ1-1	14	TGTGCCAGCAGCGTAGAGGAGGGGTACACTGAAGCTTTCTTT	CASSVEEGYTEAFF
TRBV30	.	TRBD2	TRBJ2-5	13	TGTGCCTGGAGTAGACTAGCGGAAGAGACCCAGTACTTC	CAWSRLAEETQYF
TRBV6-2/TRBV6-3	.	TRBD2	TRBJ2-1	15	TGTGCCAGCAGCTCAGCGGGGGCGGGAGCTTATGAGCAGTTCTTC	CASSSAGAGAYEQFF
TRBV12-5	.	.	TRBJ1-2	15	TGTGCTAGTGGTTTGGTATTGGGCAGGGATTATGGCTACACCTTC	CASGLVLGRDYGYTF
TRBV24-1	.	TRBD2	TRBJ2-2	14	TGTGCCACCAGTGTGGCGGGAGTCACCGGGGAGCTGTTTTTT	CATSVAGVTGELFF
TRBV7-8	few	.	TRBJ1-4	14	TGTGCCAGCAGCTTAAATTCTGTGGGCGAAAAACTGTTTTTT	CASSLNSVGEKLFF
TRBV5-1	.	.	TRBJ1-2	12	TGCGCCAGCAGCCCTGGGGGGTATGGCTACACCTTC	CASSPGGYGYTF
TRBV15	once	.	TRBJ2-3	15	TGTGCCACCAGCAGACTAGTGGCGCGCACAGATACGCAGTATTTT	CATSRLVARTDTQYF
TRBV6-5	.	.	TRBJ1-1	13	TGTGCCAGCAGAAGCAGGGCGAACACTGAAGCTTTCTTT	CASRSRANTEAFF
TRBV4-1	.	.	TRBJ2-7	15	TGCGCCAGCAGCCCATCCGAGAGGTCCTCCTACGAGCAGTACTTC	CASSPSERSSYEQYF
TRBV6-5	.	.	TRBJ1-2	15	TGTGCCAGCAGTTACTCGAGCGCGGGCGACTATGGCTACACCTTC	CASSYSSAGDYGYTF
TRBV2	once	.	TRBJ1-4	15	TGTGCCAGCGCCCTGAGAGAAGCAACTAATGAAAAACTGTTTTTT	CASALREATNEKLFF
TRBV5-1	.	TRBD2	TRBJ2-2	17	TGCGCCAGCAGCGGGGCTAGCGGGACTTTGAACACCGGGGAGCTGTTTTTT	CASSGASGTLNTGELFF
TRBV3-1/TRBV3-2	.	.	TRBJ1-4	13	TGTGCCAGCAGCCAAGATGGTACGGGAAAACTGTTTTTT	CASSQDGTGKLFF
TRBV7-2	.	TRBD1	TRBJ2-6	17	TGTGCCAGCAGCTTAGGACAGGGTTTCTCTGGGGCCAACGTCCTGACTTTC	CASSLGQGFSGANVLTF
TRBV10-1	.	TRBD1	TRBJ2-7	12	TGCGCCAGCTCCGGGACAGGGGTTGGGCAGTACTTC	CASSGTGVGQYF
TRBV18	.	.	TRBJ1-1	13	TGTGCCAGCTCAGGGGCCAAGGGCACTGAAGCTTTCTTT	CASSGAKGTEAFF
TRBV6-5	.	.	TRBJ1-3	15	TGTGCCACCTGGACAAGAACGAACTCTGGAAACACCATATATTTT	CATWTRTNSGNTIYF
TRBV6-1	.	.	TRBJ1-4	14	TGTGCCAGCAGTGAAGGGCCCCCTGAAGAAAAACTGTTTTTT	CASSEGPPEEKLFF
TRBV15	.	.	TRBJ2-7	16	TGTGCCACCAGCAGAAGTTACAGCTTAAAATCCTACGAGCAGTACTTC	CATSRSYSLKSYEQYF
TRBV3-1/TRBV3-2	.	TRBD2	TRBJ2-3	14	TGTGCCAGCCGGGGACTAGCGGGCACAGATACGCAGTATTTT	CASRGLAGTDTQYF
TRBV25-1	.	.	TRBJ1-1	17	TGTGCCAGCAGTGAACCATTCCCCCGGGGGATTTTAGGTGGAGCTTTCTTT	CASSEPFPRGILGGAFF
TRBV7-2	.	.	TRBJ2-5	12	TGTGCCAGCAGCTTAGGGAGGGAGACCCAGTACTTC	CASSLGRETQYF
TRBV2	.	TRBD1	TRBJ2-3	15	TGTGCCAGCAGTGCTAGACAGGGGCAAGGAGATACGCAGTATTTT	CASSARQGQGDTQYF
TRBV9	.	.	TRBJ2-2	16	TGTGCCAGCAGCGTAGGAGGGATGGACCACACCGGGGAGCTGTTTTTT	CASSVGGMDHTGELFF
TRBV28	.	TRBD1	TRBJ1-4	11	TGTGCCAGCAGTTTACAGGGGGGACTGTTTTTT	CASSLQGGLFF
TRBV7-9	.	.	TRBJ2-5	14	TGTGCCAGCAGCCTTTCAGGGCTCCAAGAGACCCAGTACTTC	CASSLSGLQETQYF
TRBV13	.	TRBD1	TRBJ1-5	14	TGTGCCAGCAGCAGGGGACAGACCAGACAGCCCCAGCATTTT	CASSRGQTRQPQHF
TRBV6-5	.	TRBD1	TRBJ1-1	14	TGTGCCAGCAGTCCTCACAGGGGGCGGACTGAAGCTTTCTTT	CASSPHRGRTEAFF
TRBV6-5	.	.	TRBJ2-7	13	TGTGCCAGCAGTTACTCAGGGGGAGGGGAGCAGTACTTC	CASSYSGGGEQYF
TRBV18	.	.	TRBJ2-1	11	TGTGCCAGCTCACGGACTGTAGATCGGTTCTTC	CASSRTVDRFF
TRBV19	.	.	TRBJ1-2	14	TGTGCCAGTAGTTTCTATCTCTACAGGGACGGCTACACCTTC	CASSFYLYRDGYTF
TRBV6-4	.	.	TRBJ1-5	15	TGTGCCAGCAGCGATTCGAGGACTGGAAATCAGCCCCAGCATTTT	CASSDSRTGNQPQHF
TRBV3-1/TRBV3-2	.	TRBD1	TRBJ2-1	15	TGTGCCAGCAGCGAGACAGGGGGCGCCGGCAATGAGCAGTTCTTC	CASSETGGAGNEQFF
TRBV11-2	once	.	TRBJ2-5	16	TGTGCCAGCAGCTTAGTAGAGCTAGTTTTTAGAGAGACCCAGTACTTC	CASSLVELVFRETQYF
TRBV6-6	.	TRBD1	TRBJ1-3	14	TGTGCCAGCAGGAAGACAGGGACCGGAAACACCATATATTTT	CASRKTGTGNTIYF
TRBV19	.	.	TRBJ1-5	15	TGTGCCAGTAGTATAGATCCATACTCTAATCAGCCCCAGCATTTT	CASSIDPYSNQPQHF
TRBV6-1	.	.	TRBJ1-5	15	TGTGCCAGCAGTGAATCGGTTTATAGCAATCAGCCCCAGCATTTT	CASSESVYSNQPQHF
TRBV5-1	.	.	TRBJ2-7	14	TGCGCCAGCAGCTTAGAGCCAGGGGCCTACGAGCAGTACTTC	CASSLEPGAYEQYF